The entry that follows covers one TCR beta chain sequence. The antigen remains unidentified. This sample was included in a study of cytomegalovirus exposure and HLA in healthy donors. The CDR3 totals 16 residues. Germline trimming cut 2 bases from V and 4 bases from J; bases unmatched to any gene: 8. Germline V lookup: CDR1 MDHEN, CDR2 SYDVKM. The study, taken as a whole, reports: A later analysis reportedly identified an Asian-associated ancestry cluster as carrying fewer N-insertions than the roughly 670-donor mean.

The PCR was carried out with 60 Vbeta primers and 13 Jbeta primers. Profiling relied on immunoSEQ multiplex PCR, and the TCRdb table lists in-frame clones only, not all of them. The sample data list some 130,000 clones. The chain recombines TRBV28 with TRBJ1-3; 7 bases map to TRBD1. This TCR came from a man in his late teens or twenties in good health and CMV-seronegative. Sequenced material: PBMCs. The CDR3 loop is CASSLSFTGVGNTIYF. The CDR3, as DNA: TGTGCCAGCAGTTTAAGTTTTACAGGGGTAGGAAACACCATATATTTT.